This T cell receptor (beta chain) was identified during a study of blood T cell repertoires in COVID-19. Study context: Collection of acute and convalescent COVID-19 samples took place in the United States, Italy and Spain. PBMCs, B-cell-depleted T cells, or T cells were the source of the cDNA or gDNA that made up the material.

The CDR3 loop spans 16 amino acids. Looked up from germline, CDR1 is MGHRA and CDR2 is YSYEKL. V lost 1 base and J 1 base, leaving 10 bases between the germline ends. Source study methods: Researchers report that nucleated cell counts were estimated from reference gene primer amplification. Here immunoSEQ multiplex PCR was the method, and the copy in TCRdb shows in-frame clones only, minus some. The V and J calls and clone size were taken over from that table, and D and trimming were inferred from the DNA. Here the sample spans 75,000 to 100,000 clones, about 84% being singletons. This TCR derives from a man in his 60s with acute or convalescent COVID-19. V usage is TRBV4-1 and J usage is TRBJ2-2; unclear D gene. The sequencing sample was made of peripheral blood. The CDR3 DNA reads TGCGCCAGCAGCCAAGTTCTTAGTTTGAACACCGGGGAGCTGTTTTTT. Translation gives CASSQVLSLNTGELFF.